The 32 T cell receptor beta chains presented below share a single source sample, sequenced in a study of cytomegalovirus exposure and HLA in healthy donors. The PCR contained 60 Vbeta and 13 Jbeta primers. Some clones are missing from TCRdb's copy, which holds only in-frame ones; the method was immunoSEQ multiplex PCR. The table has a few hundred thousand clones, roughly 80% seen once. Sample: PBMCs. These receptors all come from a girl between 5 and 17 years old in good health and CMV-seronegative.

The chain couples TRBV29-1 to TRBJ1-1; 7 bases fit TRBD1. The length of the CDR3 is 13 residues. Per the germline V gene, CDR1 is SQVTM and CDR2 is ANQGSEA. After removal of 6 bases from V and 9 bases from J, the junction contained 13 bases not matched to a gene. The CDR3 DNA is TGCAGCGTCCGCGACGGACAGGAAAGAAAAGCTTTCTTT. As protein: CSVRDGQERKAFF. The full variable domain, in which reference TRBV29-1 and TRBJ1-1 provide the parts outside the CDR3, is SAVISQKPSRDICQRGTSLTIQCQVDSQVTMMFWYRQQPGQSLTLIATANQGSEATYESGFVIDKFPISRPNLTFSTLTVSNMSPEDSSIYLCSVRDGQERKAFFGQGTRLTVV.

This chain connects TRBV11-1 to TRBJ1-1; no definite D call. In germline, CDR1 is SGHAT, CDR2 FQDESV (reference sequence). The germline V and J ends were trimmed by 3 bases and 5 bases, with 13 bases remaining between them. The CDR3 has 14 amino acids. The CDR3 is CASSFKDLATEAFF. In DNA form, the CDR3 reads TGTGCCAGCAGCTTCAAAGACTTGGCGACTGAAGCTTTCTTT.

Note on this clone: The same CDR3 is also encoded by other DNA sequences in this sample. The chain links TRBV5-1 to TRBJ2-3; no reliable D call. Trimming took off 0 bases at V and 6 bases at J, with 5 bases between the two ends. Germline V gene sequence: CDR1 SGHRS, CDR2 YFSETQ. The CDR3 runs to 12 residues. For the CDR3, the DNA is TGCGCCAGCAGCTTGGCCGCGGATACGCAGTATTTT. The encoded protein is CASSLAADTQYF.

V and J are TRBV5-1 and TRBJ1-1, with a tentative D call TRBD1 (6 bases). The V and J ends lost 5 bases and 3 bases respectively, with 17 bases between them. Germline values: CDR1 SGHRS, CDR2 YFSETQ. The CDR3 consists of 15 residues. In DNA form, the CDR3 reads TGCGCCAGCAGGGGATTCTGGGGGCGGGACACTGAAGCTTTCTTT. It yields the protein CASRGFWGRDTEAFF.

The chain links TRBV30 to TRBJ1-1; 8 nucleotides match TRBD1. Germline lookup yields CDR1 GTSNPN and CDR2 SVGIG (reference sequence). Trimming removed 0 bases from V and 4 bases from J; junction bases left unmatched: 7. This CDR3 is built from 15 residues. CDR3 nucleotides: TGTGCCTGGAGTGTACCAGGGGGCGCGATCACTGAAGCTTTCTTT. It specifies CAWSVPGGAITEAFF.

There are a few counts of this clone. The V gene is TRBV7-9, the J gene TRBJ2-2, with 7 bases that match TRBD1. V gave up 4 bases and J gave up 0 bases; unmatched junction bases: 5. The CDR3 is made up of 16 amino acids. Germline V CDR1 and CDR2: SEHNR, FQNEAQ (reference sequence). This CDR3 reads CASSSDRLSNTGELFF. DNA of the CDR3: TGTGCCAGCAGCTCGGACAGGTTATCGAACACCGGGGAGCTGTTTTTT.

V usage is TRBV9 and J usage is TRBJ2-3; the match to TRBD2 covers 9 bases. From germline, CDR1 is SGDLS and CDR2 YYNGEE. Unmatched junction bases numbered 7, after V lost 5 bases and J lost 3 bases. There are 15 residues in the CDR3. Here the CDR3 DNA reads TGTGCCAGCAGGCCGGGGAGCGGGGGGACAGATACGCAGTATTTT. It codes for CASRPGSGGTDTQYF.

The CDR3 sequence: CASSLPRRGYEQYF. For the CDR3, the DNA is TGTGCCAGCAGTTTACCGCGGCGGGGCTACGAGCAGTACTTC. The chain is built from TRBV28 and TRBJ2-7; a weak D match, TRBD2 (6 bases). With 2 bases removed from V and 3 bases from J, the gap between germline ends came to 11 bases. Germline CDR1 is MDHEN and CDR2 is SYDVKM. There are 14 residues in the CDR3.

J is TRBJ2-1 and V is TRBV9, with 7 positions matching TRBD2. Germline CDR1 is SGDLS and CDR2 is YYNGEE. CDR3 size: 13 residues. With 1 base clipped from V and 7 bases from J, the junction kept 2 bases outside the gene matches. CDR3 in DNA: TGTGCCAGCAGCGTATGGGGGGGTAATGAGCAGTTCTTC. The encoded protein is CASSVWGGNEQFF.

The chain recombines TRBV10-1 with TRBJ1-1; 12 nucleotides line up with TRBD1. The ends lost 6 bases at V and 2 bases at J; junction bases unmatched: 10. From germline, CDR1 is WNHNN and CDR2 SYGVQD (reference sequence). The CDR3 length is 17 residues. The CDR3 coding sequence is TGCGCCAGCAGACCGCCGGGACAGGGGGCGATTAACACTGAAGCTTTCTTT. Translated, it gives CASRPPGQGAINTEAFF.

This clone has just a few counts. The chain carries TRBV7-9 and TRBJ1-1; D not resolved. Trimming stripped 1 base from V and 2 bases from J, with 11 bases between. CDR1 and CDR2 from the germline V gene are SEHNR and FQNEAQ (reference sequence). The CDR3 length is 15 residues. The CDR3 sequence: CASSLDGLRNTEAFF. The CDR3 bases are TGTGCCAGCAGCTTAGATGGTTTGCGAAACACTGAAGCTTTCTTT.

V usage is TRBV6-1 and J usage is TRBJ2-1; possible D gene TRBD2, 6 bases. Germline-derived CDR1 and CDR2 are MNHNS and SASEGT. V was pared by 10 bases and J by 4 bases, with 17 bases between. The CDR3 is made up of 14 amino acids. The CDR3 nucleotides read TGTGCCACGAAAACCGGGAGTGGGTACAATGAGCAGTTCTTC. It encodes CATKTGSGYNEQFF.

The gene calls are TRBV2 and TRBJ2-3, with TRBD2 matching 9 bases. Trimming cost V 4 bases and J 2 bases; bases outside gene matches: 4. Germline loops: CDR1 SNHLY, CDR2 FYNNEI. This CDR3 comprises 15 residues. In DNA form, the CDR3 reads TGTGCCAGCAGTGGGGGACTAGCAGACACAGATACGCAGTATTTT. It codes for CASSGGLADTDTQYF.

The V gene is TRBV7-6, the J gene TRBJ2-7, with 8 bases aligning to TRBD2. Trimming at V came to 3 bases and at J to 2 bases, leaving 6 bases not matched to a gene. The CDR3 is 15 amino acids. Germline V gene lookup returns CDR1 SGHVS and CDR2 FNYEAQ. CDR3 protein: CASSFNLAGAYEQYF. The CDR3 region has the DNA TGTGCCAGCAGCTTTAATCTAGCGGGCGCCTACGAGCAGTACTTC. Combining the CDR3 with reference TRBV7-6 and TRBJ2-7 gives the whole variable domain GAGVSQSPRYKVTKRGQDVALRCDPISGHVSLYWYRQALGQGPEFLTYFNYEAQQDKSGLPNDRFSAERPEGSISTLTIQRTEQRDSAMYRCASSFNLAGAYEQYFGPGTRLTVT.

V and J are TRBV27 and TRBJ1-5, with D possibly TRBD1 on 6 matching bases. This CDR3 has 15 amino acids. Trimming pared 6 bases from V and 4 bases from J, leaving 16 bases between. Per germline, CDR1 MNHEY and CDR2 SMNVEV (reference sequence). The CDR3 nucleotides read TGTGCCAGCAGGGGAGGGGGGCTGAGGAATCAGCCCCAGCATTTT. Protein sequence: CASRGGGLRNQPQHF.

The genes are TRBV28 and TRBJ1-6; D remains unclear. There are 13 residues in the CDR3. Looked up from germline, CDR1 is MDHEN and CDR2 is SYDVKM. Trimming shortened V by 1 base and J by 5 bases, and 3 bases separated the two germline ends. The CDR3 DNA reads TGTGCCAGCAGTTTATTCGATAATTCACCCCTCCACTTT. The encoded protein is CASSLFDNSPLHF.

Notes on this clone: One junction end does not reproduce the germline sequence, and a read error may be involved. The chain joins TRBV7-9 to TRBJ1-5; no reliable D call. The CDR3 has 12 residues. The germline gives CDR1 SEHNR, CDR2 FQNEAQ (reference sequence). DNA of the CDR3: TGTTCCAGCAGCTTCTACAATCAGCCCCAGCATTTT. Translating gives CSSSFYNQPQHF.

The chain uses TRBV5-4 and TRBJ2-1; 11 bases are shared with TRBD1. The length of the CDR3 is 16 residues. Germline V lookup: CDR1 SGHNT, CDR2 YYREEE (reference sequence). Unmatched junction bases numbered 12, after V lost 4 bases and J lost 9 bases. CDR3 in DNA: TGTGCCAGCAGCCCAGTTAGGACAGGGGGCTCTTCTGAGCAGTTCTTC. This translates into CASSPVRTGGSSEQFF.

The rearrangement uses TRBV9 and TRBJ2-7; 9 nucleotides line up with TRBD1. Trimming at V came to 4 bases and at J to 5 bases, leaving 13 bases not matched to a gene. Germline loops: CDR1 SGDLS, CDR2 YYNGEE. This CDR3 region has 16 residues. The CDR3, as DNA: TGTGCCAGCAGCCAGAGCGTAACAGGGGGCCGGGACGAGCAGTACTTC. Translating it yields CASSQSVTGGRDEQYF.

This chain connects TRBV7-9 to TRBJ2-3, with TRBD2 matching over 7 bases. Germline V gene sequence: CDR1 SEHNR, CDR2 FQNEAQ (reference sequence). The CDR3 runs 17 residues. V lost 1 base to trimming and J lost 4 bases; unmatched junction nucleotides: 11. CDR3: CASSLGQREGSADTQYF. The DNA for the CDR3 is TGTGCCAGCAGCTTAGGCCAGAGGGAGGGGTCCGCAGATACGCAGTATTTT.

This clone has only one observation. The chain has TRBV7-2 and TRBJ2-1; 7 nucleotides line up with TRBD2. Germline CDR1 and CDR2: SGHTA and FQGNSA. This CDR3 has 15 amino acids. Unmatched junction bases numbered 12, after V lost 4 bases and J lost 9 bases. CDR3 sequence: CASSSAGAGAVEQFF. CDR3 DNA sequence: TGTGCCAGCAGCTCAGCCGGGGCGGGAGCAGTTGAGCAGTTCTTC.

This chain links TRBV19 with TRBJ2-7; D may be TRBD1 (5 bases). V shed 3 bases and J shed 0 bases, with 12 bases lying between them. The CDR3 loop spans 15 amino acids. Germline V gene sequence: CDR1 LNHDA, CDR2 SQIVND (reference sequence). The CDR3 loop is CASSMGTGRSYEQYF. In nucleotides, the CDR3 is TGTGCCAGTAGTATGGGAACAGGACGCTCCTACGAGCAGTACTTC.

This clone has just one count. The chain links TRBV5-4 to TRBJ2-2; 10 bases align to TRBD2. The CDR3 is 16 amino acids. Trimming took 4 bases from V and 5 from J; bases not matched to a gene: 8. Germline V gene sequence: CDR1 SGHNT, CDR2 YYREEE (reference sequence). In nucleotides, the CDR3 is TGTGCCAGCAGCCTGAGCGGGGGGGCCCTAACCGGGGAGCTGTTTTTT. Its protein product is CASSLSGGALTGELFF.

This rearrangement joins TRBV30 to TRBJ1-5; maybe TRBD1 (5 bases). The germline V gene has CDR1 GTSNPN and CDR2 SVGIG (reference sequence). V lost 5 bases, J lost 3 bases, and 14 bases lay in between. The CDR3 extends over 14 amino acids. As DNA, the CDR3 is TGTGCCTGGGCTTTTGACAGATACAATCAGCCCCAGCATTTT. Its translation is CAWAFDRYNQPQHF.

This sequence joins TRBV6-1 and TRBJ1-1; D is unresolved. V lost 6 bases and J lost 3, with 11 bases in between. CDR3 length equals 13 residues. Germline V gene lookup returns CDR1 MNHNS and CDR2 SASEGT. CDR3 bases: TGTGCCAGCAGGAGGGCGGCCGACACTGAAGCTTTCTTT. It yields the protein CASRRAADTEAFF.

The chain combines TRBV27 with TRBJ2-4; 7 bases align to TRBD1. This CDR3 region has 16 residues. CDR1 MNHEY and CDR2 SMNVEV come from the germline V gene (reference sequence). The V segment lost 6 bases and the J segment 7 bases; nucleotides outside the gene matches: 15. CDR3 residues: CASSQQGKGGRNIQYF. The CDR3 region has the DNA TGTGCCAGCAGCCAACAGGGGAAGGGCGGTAGGAACATTCAGTACTTC.

This chain joins TRBV19 and TRBJ1-5; no definite D call. Looked up from germline, CDR1 is LNHDA and CDR2 is SQIVND (reference sequence). Trimming removed 1 base at V and 1 base at J, with 11 bases between. The CDR3 contains 16 residues. This CDR3 is CASSIVSGGSNQPQHF. CDR3 nucleotide sequence: TGTGCCAGTAGTATAGTGTCAGGCGGGAGCAATCAGCCCCAGCATTTT.

This clone occurred a few times. The V call is TRBV4-2, the J call TRBJ1-5, with 8 bases that match TRBD1. The J segment lost 9 bases and the V segment lost 2 bases, leaving 18 bases of the junction unmatched. This CDR3 comprises 18 residues. Per germline, CDR1 LGHNA and CDR2 YNFKEQ. This chain's CDR3 is CASSQTDISQGVYGPQHF. For the CDR3, the DNA is TGTGCCAGCAGCCAAACGGACATTTCACAGGGGGTCTATGGGCCCCAGCATTTT.

The gene calls are TRBV7-9 and TRBJ2-7, with 9 positions matching TRBD1. The germline V gene encodes CDR1 SEHNR and CDR2 FQNEAQ (reference sequence). V dropped 5 bases and J dropped 7; count of bases not matched to a gene: 9. The CDR3 consists of 14 residues. Written as DNA, the CDR3 is TGTGCCAGCAGCCCCGGGACAGGGAACGAGGAGCAGTACTTC. It translates to CASSPGTGNEEQYF.

The V and J genes are TRBV4-2 and TRBJ2-3; possibly TRBD2 for D (6 bases). Germline lookup yields CDR1 LGHNA and CDR2 YNFKEQ. Trimming removed 4 bases at V and 2 bases at J, with 10 bases between. The CDR3 sequence is 14 residues long. In nucleotides, the CDR3 is TGTGCCAGCAGCCCTCCACTAGCCACAGATACGCAGTATTTT. Protein: CASSPPLATDTQYF.

This clone was detected once. CDR3 coding DNA: TGTGCCAGCAGTGAGCCAGGGGGCGACTATGGCTACACCTTC. Translating gives CASSEPGGDYGYTF. The chain links TRBV25-1 to TRBJ1-2; 8 nucleotides agree with TRBD1. The CDR3 consists of 14 residues. V lost 3 bases and J lost 3; bases outside the gene matches: 3. The V gene's germline CDR1 is MGHDK and CDR2 SYGVNS.

V is TRBV29-1 and J is TRBJ1-3, with D tentatively TRBD1 (6 bases). Germline CDR1 and CDR2: SQVTM and ANQGSEA. V gave up 7 bases and J gave up 12 bases, with 16 bases separating them. This CDR3 has 11 residues. CDR3 sequence reads: CSAELQGVIYF. For the CDR3, the DNA is TGCAGCGCCGAACTACAGGGCGTCATATATTTT.